These 29 T cell receptor beta chains originate from one sample sequenced in a study of human T cells and chemical hapten exposure. Documented time point: patch test 1, 2 weeks after DPC sensitization. Treatment denoted: therapeutic diphenylcyclopropenone sensitization with weekly scalp DPC. TCRdb redid the calling of the RACE reads with MiXCR, one entry per CDR3 protein. The data contain roughly 70,000 distinct CDR3 sequences, 25% to 40% of them seen just once; the ten biggest clones take up 8.9%. The sample was whole blood, taken in connection with sensitization to the hapten diphenylcyclopropenone (DPC). These receptors were collected from a man aged 35-49 years with alopecia areata. Some clones in this sample may be carry-over from other donors' samples.

The chain uses TRBV6-1 and TRBJ2-2; D is perhaps TRBD1 or TRBD2 (5 bases each). In germline, CDR1 is MNHNS, CDR2 SASEGT. The V and J ends lost 2 bases and 8 bases respectively, with 15 bases between them. This CDR3 region has 15 residues. The CDR3 DNA reads TGTGCCAGCAGTGAAACAGTTAGGGACGCTGGGGAGCTGTTTTTT. Translation gives CASSETVRDAGELFF.

This rearrangement joins TRBV12-3 or TRBV12-4 to TRBJ2-5, with D possibly matching TRBD1 (6 bases). V lost 6 bases and J 5 bases, leaving 10 bases between the germline ends. The length of the CDR3 is 12 residues. The CDR3 DNA reads TGTGCCAGCAGATACAGGGCGGAGACCCAGTACTTC. Protein: CASRYRAETQYF.

The chain joins TRBV7-3 to TRBJ2-2; 7 bases are a match to TRBD1. From germline, CDR1 is SGHTA and CDR2 FQGTGA. V lost 4 bases and J lost 4; bases outside the gene matches: 6. This CDR3 comprises 15 residues. The CDR3 region has the DNA TGTGCCAGCAGCTCCCGGACAGGTGCCACCGGGGAGCTGTTTTTT. Translated, it gives CASSSRTGATGELFF. Full variable domain (rest looked up from reference TRBV7-3 and TRBJ2-2): GAGVSQTPSNKVTEKGKYVELRCDPISGHTALYWYRQSLGQGPEFLIYFQGTGAADDSGLPNDRFFAVRPEGSVSTLKIQRTERGDSAVYLCASSSRTGATGELFFGEGSRLTVL.

This clonotype was seen more than once but under ten times. The chain carries TRBV7-2 and TRBJ1-3, with 10 bases lining up with TRBD1. The CDR3 spans 16 residues. V lost 5 bases and J lost 9; bases outside the gene matches: 13. Germline V CDR1 and CDR2: SGHTA, FQGNSA. The CDR3: CASSVGQGLRVGTIYF. Written as DNA, the CDR3 is TGTGCCAGCAGCGTGGGACAGGGGCTTCGAGTCGGCACCATATATTTT.

This rearrangement joins TRBV7-2 to TRBJ2-7; the match to TRBD1 covers 7 bases. The CDR3 totals 14 residues. The germline CDR1 and CDR2 sequences are SGHTA and FQGNSA. V lost 5 bases, J lost 1 base, and 5 bases stayed unmatched. The CDR3: CASSAPGQSYEQYF. Written as DNA, the CDR3 is TGTGCCAGCAGCGCCCCGGGACAGTCCTACGAGCAGTACTTC.

The chain recombines TRBV10-3 with TRBJ2-3; tentatively, D is TRBD1 (5 bases). This CDR3 region has 13 residues. Per germline, CDR1 ENHRY and CDR2 SYGVKD. Trimming took off 4 bases at V and 2 bases at J, with 7 bases between the two ends. The CDR3 DNA reads as TGTGCCATCAGTGGACAGCCCACAGATACGCAGTATTTT. Translating gives CAISGQPTDTQYF.

The chain recombines TRBV12-3 or TRBV12-4 with TRBJ1-1; no definite D call. V was trimmed by 3 bases and J by 0 bases, leaving 5 bases between them. This CDR3 has 13 amino acids. The CDR3 nucleotides are TGTGCCAGCAGTTTTAGAATGAACACTGAAGCTTTCTTT. Amino acid sequence: CASSFRMNTEAFF.

The chain joins TRBV12-3 or TRBV12-4 to TRBJ1-3; TRBD1 agrees at 10 bases. With V trimmed by 6 bases and J by 4 bases, 3 bases remained unmatched. The CDR3 runs 14 residues. CDR3 region: CASRGQGLGNTIYF. CDR3 bases: TGTGCCAGCAGGGGACAGGGGTTAGGAAACACCATATATTTT.

This chain uses TRBV7-9 with TRBJ2-5, with D possibly TRBD2 on 5 matching bases. CDR1 SEHNR and CDR2 FQNEAQ come from the germline V gene (reference sequence). Trimming pared 3 bases from V and 9 bases from J, leaving 14 bases between. The CDR3 runs to 13 residues. CDR3 amino acids: CASSFGLPGAQYF. CDR3 DNA sequence: TGTGCCAGCAGCTTTGGTCTCCCCGGGGCCCAGTACTTC.

This clonotype was counted only a few times. The chain is built from TRBV7-2 and TRBJ2-3; TRBD2 is a possible D gene (5 bases). V was pared by 0 bases and J by 5 bases, with 9 bases between. Per germline, CDR1 SGHTA and CDR2 FQGNSA. The CDR3 sequence is 14 residues long. In nucleotides, the CDR3 is TGTGCCAGCAGCTTAGCGATGGCGGGAGATACGCAGTATTTT. This gives the protein CASSLAMAGDTQYF. The entire variable domain, with the rest obtained from reference TRBV7-2 and TRBJ2-3, is as follows: GAGVSQSPSNKVTEKGKDVELRCDPISGHTALYWYRQSLGQGLEFLIYFQGNSAPDKSGLPSDRFSAERTGGSVSTLTIQRTQQEDSAVYLCASSLAMAGDTQYFGPGTRLTVL.

The rearrangement joins TRBV7-9 to TRBJ2-3; D unresolved. Trimming took 5 bases from V and 2 from J, leaving 5 bases between them. CDR1 and CDR2 from the germline V gene are SEHNR and FQNEAQ (reference sequence). This CDR3 has 12 amino acids. The CDR3 spells CASSTITDTQYF. CDR3 DNA sequence: TGTGCCAGCAGCACAATCACAGATACGCAGTATTTT. Complete variable domain (other parts from reference TRBV7-9 and TRBJ2-3): DTGVSQNPRHKITKRGQNVTFRCDPISEHNRLYWYRQTLGQGPEFLTYFQNEAQLEKSRLLSDRFSAERPKGSFSTLEIQRTEQGDSAMYLCASSTITDTQYFGPGTRLTVL.

The chain uses TRBV28 and TRBJ2-2; D is possibly TRBD1 or TRBD2 (5 bases each). The CDR3 runs to 15 residues. V lost 6 bases and J lost 4, with 15 bases in between. The germline gives CDR1 MDHEN, CDR2 SYDVKM. CDR3 amino acids: CASRPGGSGTGELFF. CDR3 in DNA: TGTGCCAGCAGACCTGGGGGTTCGGGCACCGGGGAGCTGTTTTTT. Complete variable domain (other parts from reference TRBV28 and TRBJ2-2): DVKVTQSSRYLVKRTGEKVFLECVQDMDHENMFWYRQDPGLGLRLIYFSYDVKMKEKGDIPEGYSVSREKKERFSLILESASTNQTSMYLCASRPGGSGTGELFFGEGSRLTVL.

This clonotype has more than one count but fewer than ten. The CDR3 sequence is CASSWDSRETQYF. The CDR3 DNA sequence: TGTGCCAGCAGTTGGGACAGTAGGGAGACCCAGTACTTC. V usage is TRBV27 and J usage is TRBJ2-5, with 7 nucleotides matching TRBD1. Germline CDR1 MNHEY, CDR2 SMNVEV (reference sequence). The CDR3 is 13 residues long. Trimming at V came to 4 bases and at J to 5 bases, leaving 4 bases not matched to a gene.

This clonotype has a handful of counts. The chain carries TRBV12-3 or TRBV12-4 and TRBJ1-3; unclear D gene. Trimming removed 1 base at V and 1 base at J, with 5 bases between. This CDR3 has 14 amino acids. The CDR3 reads CASSLGDSGNTIYF. The DNA for the CDR3 is TGTGCCAGCAGTTTAGGCGATTCTGGAAACACCATATATTTT.

The CDR3 protein is CSARGQREEVGELFF. The DNA of the CDR3 is TGCAGTGCTAGGGGCCAGCGGGAAGAGGTCGGGGAGCTGTTTTTT. The rearrangement uses TRBV20-1 and TRBJ2-2; 7 bases match TRBD2. The CDR3 extends over 15 amino acids. The trim removed 3 bases at V and 7 bases at J, leaving 11 bases unmatched. From germline, CDR1 is DFQATT and CDR2 SNEGSKA (reference sequence).

The V and J genes are TRBV2 and TRBJ2-1; no definite D call. The CDR3 runs to 13 residues. Trimming stripped 3 bases from V and 6 bases from J, with 9 bases between. Germline-derived CDR1 and CDR2 are SNHLY and FYNNEI. As DNA, the CDR3 is TGTGCCAGCAGTGAGTGGGCGGTCAATGAGCAGTTCTTC. Protein sequence: CASSEWAVNEQFF.

This chain connects TRBV7-9 to TRBJ2-7, with D possibly TRBD2 on 5 matching bases. This CDR3 is built from 11 residues. V was clipped by 5 bases and J by 6 bases, with 8 bases between them. Germline loops: CDR1 SEHNR, CDR2 FQNEAQ (reference sequence). The CDR3 protein is CASSDYTEQYF. For the CDR3, the DNA is TGTGCCAGCAGCGACTACACCGAGCAGTACTTC.

The chain links TRBV9 to TRBJ2-2; D may be TRBD1 (5 bases). This CDR3 comprises 15 residues. Germline CDR1 is SGDLS and CDR2 is YYNGEE. V was shortened by 1 base and J by 0 bases, with 7 bases between the two germline ends. In DNA, the CDR3 is TGTGCCAGCAGCGTAAGGGGAACGAACACCGGGGAGCTGTTTTTT. It is translated as CASSVRGTNTGELFF.

V usage is TRBV6-2 or TRBV6-3 and J usage is TRBJ2-2; unclear D gene. Per the germline V gene, CDR1 is MNHEY and CDR2 is SVGEGT. The V gene lost 2 bases and the J gene lost 6 bases, with 13 bases spanning the gap. The CDR3 is 15 residues long. The CDR3 is CASSYQESWAGELFF. The CDR3 DNA is TGTGCCAGCAGTTACCAGGAGTCGTGGGCCGGGGAGCTGTTTTTT.

This clonotype was counted only a few times. This rearrangement joins TRBV6-2 or TRBV6-3 to TRBJ2-6; a weak D match, TRBD2 (5 bases). CDR1 and CDR2 from the germline V gene are MNHEY and SVGEGT. The CDR3 extends over 18 amino acids. With 6 bases removed from V and 0 bases from J, the gap between germline ends came to 18 bases. The CDR3 sequence: CASSHAPRRTSGANVLTF. DNA of the CDR3: TGTGCCAGCAGCCACGCCCCCAGGAGGACCTCTGGGGCCAACGTCCTGACTTTC.

In DNA form, the CDR3 reads TGTGCCAGCAGTATCTATGTGGGAGGGAGCACAGATACGCAGTATTTT. This sequence encodes CASSIYVGGSTDTQYF. V gene TRBV27 combines with J gene TRBJ2-3, with 7 bases fitting TRBD2. Germline V gene data show CDR1 as MNHEY and CDR2 as SMNVEV (reference sequence). V dropped 5 bases and J dropped 0; count of bases not matched to a gene: 8. The CDR3 covers 16 residues.

The V gene is TRBV27, the J gene TRBJ2-1; 7 bases match TRBD1. CDR1 is MNHEY and CDR2 is SMNVEV in the germline V gene (reference sequence). The CDR3 runs to 14 residues. V trimming: 2 bases; J trimming: 2 bases; junction bases outside the gene matches: 0. The CDR3 bases are TGTGCCAGCAGTTTACAGGGGGCCTACAATGAGCAGTTCTTC. Its translation is CASSLQGAYNEQFF.

This clonotype occurred a few times. The J gene is TRBJ2-7, the V gene TRBV18; no clear D. The CDR3 is 13 amino acids. From germline, CDR1 is KGHSH and CDR2 LQKENI. With 1 base removed from V and 3 bases from J, the gap between germline ends came to 7 bases. CDR3 nucleotides: TGTGCCAGCTCACCACAGGCTAACTACGAGCAGTACTTC. It specifies CASSPQANYEQYF.

This clonotype has only a few counts. The chain combines TRBV3-1 with TRBJ2-3; 13 positions match TRBD2. The ends lost 1 base at V and 2 bases at J; junction bases unmatched: 6. The CDR3 contains 18 residues. The germline V gene has CDR1 LGHDT and CDR2 YNNKEL (reference sequence). CDR3 sequence (DNA): TGTGCCAGCAGCCAAGGAGGACTAGCGGGAGCTCACACAGATACGCAGTATTTT. Protein sequence: CASSQGGLAGAHTDTQYF.

This clonotype turned up a few times. The chain employs TRBV3-1 and TRBJ2-1, with a tentative D call TRBD1 (6 bases). The CDR3 runs to 15 residues. Germline loops: CDR1 LGHDT, CDR2 YNNKEL (reference sequence). V lost 0 bases, J lost 12 bases, and 18 bases lay in between. The CDR3 protein is CASSQDRSRGYGQFF. The CDR3 DNA reads as TGTGCCAGCAGCCAAGATCGTAGCAGGGGATATGGGCAGTTCTTC.

The chain has TRBV7-2 and TRBJ2-3; D is unclear. Germline CDR1 SGHTA, CDR2 FQGNSA. The length of the CDR3 is 14 residues. The V end lost 0 bases, the J end lost 2 bases, and 6 bases lay between the germline ends. The CDR3 DNA follows: TGTGCCAGCAGCTTAGCAAGGACCACAGATACGCAGTATTTT. This translates into CASSLARTTDTQYF.

This clonotype occurred a few times. This chain joins TRBV4-3 and TRBJ2-1; D gene uncertain. The V end lost 0 bases, the J end lost 0 bases, and 6 bases lay between the germline ends. Germline lookup yields CDR1 LGHNA and CDR2 YSLEER. This CDR3 is built from 15 residues. For the CDR3, the DNA is TGCGCCAGCAGCCAAGAAATGAGCTCCTACAATGAGCAGTTCTTC. Translating gives CASSQEMSSYNEQFF.

This clonotype was seen only a few times. The chain employs TRBV7-3 and TRBJ2-7, with a weak D call TRBD1 (6 bases). Germline V gives CDR1 SGHTA, CDR2 FQGTGA. Trimming stripped 5 bases from V and 5 bases from J, with 16 bases between. The CDR3 is 14 amino acids. The CDR3, as DNA: TGTGCCAGCAGCCTTGGACAGCGGCTCAACGAGCAGTACTTC. Protein: CASSLGQRLNEQYF.

This chain uses TRBV3-1 with TRBJ2-1; TRBD1 might be the D (5 bases). CDR3 length: 13 amino acids. V was trimmed by 1 base and J by 6 bases, leaving 7 bases between them. CDR1 and CDR2 (germline): LGHDT, YNNKEL (reference sequence). CDR3 DNA: TGTGCCAGCAGCCAAGTAAGGGGCAATGAGCAGTTCTTC. It translates to CASSQVRGNEQFF.